A single sample gave rise to the 5 T cell receptor beta chains below, sequenced in a study of blood T cell dynamics during melanoma immunotherapy. Time point reported: week 3, after first cycle of checkpoint inhibitor. Sequencing used immunoSEQ multiplex PCR; TCRdb keeps in-frame clones, though not all of them. The data show about 19,000 clones, nearly 90% seen once. Material: blood, obtained from a patient treated with checkpoint blockade. These TCRs come from a human donor with melanoma.

The chain carries TRBV5-1 and TRBJ2-1; no reliable D call. Germline CDR1 SGHRS, CDR2 YFSETQ. The V end was cut by 0 bases, the J end by 6 bases, with 4 bases between. The length of the CDR3 is 12 residues. The CDR3 DNA sequence: TGCGCCAGCAGCTTGGGCCTCAATGAGCAGTTCTTC. As protein: CASSLGLNEQFF.

This sequence joins TRBV13 and TRBJ2-3; tentative D call: TRBD2 (6 bases). The CDR3 spans 15 residues. The V and J ends lost 3 bases and 2 bases respectively, with 12 bases between them. Per germline, CDR1 PRHDT and CDR2 FYEKMQ (reference sequence). CDR3 DNA sequence: TGTGCCAGCAGCTTGGAGGGAGAGTACACAGATACGCAGTATTTT. Its protein is CASSLEGEYTDTQYF.

V usage is TRBV18 and J usage is TRBJ2-7, with 8 bases that match TRBD1. After removal of 2 bases from V and 1 base from J, the junction contained 4 bases not matched to a gene. Germline lookup yields CDR1 KGHSH and CDR2 LQKENI. This CDR3 is 15 amino acids long. Here the CDR3 DNA reads TGTGCCAGCTCACCAAATGGACAGGGATCCTACGAGCAGTACTTC. Protein: CASSPNGQGSYEQYF. The full variable domain, completed using reference TRBV18 and TRBJ2-7, is NAGVMQNPRHLVRRRGQEARLRCSPMKGHSHVYWYRQLPEEGLKFMVYLQKENIIDESGMPKERFSAEFPKEGPSILRIQQVVRGDSAAYFCASSPNGQGSYEQYFGPGTRLTVT.

V and J are TRBV5-8 and TRBJ1-2; no definite D call. This CDR3 spans 16 amino acids. CDR1 is SGHTS and CDR2 is YDEGEE in the germline V gene. V was clipped by 0 bases and J by 4 bases, with 16 bases between them. The CDR3: CASSLEVSQTGYGYTF. For the CDR3, the DNA is TGTGCCAGCAGCTTGGAGGTAAGCCAGACGGGCTATGGCTACACCTTC.

This clone was detected only once. The genes are TRBV7-8 and TRBJ2-2; perhaps TRBD1 as D (7 bases). The germline V gene has CDR1 SGHVS and CDR2 FQNEAQ. Trimming cost V 1 base and J 5 bases, with 11 bases left between them. CDR3 length: 15 residues. The CDR3, as DNA: TGTGCCAGCAGCTTAGTGCCAGGGGGGACCGGGGAGCTGTTTTTT. Protein product: CASSLVPGGTGELFF.